The 23 T cell receptor beta chains in this list originate from one sample, sequenced in a study of cytomegalovirus exposure and HLA in healthy donors. Use of 60 Vbeta and 13 Jbeta primers characterized the PCR. Profiled with immunoSEQ multiplex PCR; TCRdb holds only in-frame clones, not every one. The sample lists 70,000 to 80,000 clones; almost 85% were seen once. The sample taken for sequencing was PBMCs. The receptors were sampled from a young man in good health and CMV-seronegative.

The chain uses TRBV5-6 and TRBJ2-5; TRBD2 aligns across 12 bases. Germline V gene sequence: CDR1 SGHDT, CDR2 YYEEEE. V lost 3 bases, J lost 0 bases, and 6 bases stayed unmatched. The CDR3 is 17 amino acids. The DNA for the CDR3 is TGTGCCAGCAGCTCGCCACTAGCGGGAGGTGACCAAGAGACCCAGTACTTC. This sequence encodes CASSSPLAGGDQETQYF.

The V gene is TRBV7-3, the J gene TRBJ1-6; D remains ambiguous. V lost 3 bases and J 0 bases, leaving 3 bases between the germline ends. Per germline, CDR1 SGHTA and CDR2 FQGTGA. This CDR3 spans 14 amino acids. The CDR3 nucleotides are TGTGCCAGCAGCTTGAGCTCCTATAATTCACCCCTCCACTTT. Its translation: CASSLSSYNSPLHF.

Points on this clone: An end of the junction differs from the germline gene, which may be a read error. The chain links TRBV2 to TRBJ2-5; TRBD2 matches at 8 bases. Per germline, CDR1 SNHLY and CDR2 FYNNEI. The CDR3 consists of 13 residues. The CDR3: CASTYGGGLAGHF. CDR3 nucleotides: TGTGCCAGCACCTACGGGGGGGGACTTGCCGGACACTTC.

The rearrangement uses TRBV5-1 and TRBJ2-1, with 8 positions matching TRBD2. This CDR3 comprises 19 residues. The germline CDR1 and CDR2 sequences are SGHRS and YFSETQ. V shed 0 bases, J shed 0 bases, and the junction held 11 bases outside the gene matches. The CDR3 loop reads CASSLVGLAGASSYNEQFF. The CDR3 region has the DNA TGCGCCAGCAGCTTGGTCGGGCTAGCGGGCGCTAGCTCCTACAATGAGCAGTTCTTC.

The chain carries TRBV7-9 and TRBJ2-7, with D tentatively TRBD1 (6 bases). The CDR3 runs to 15 residues. Trimming pared 1 base from V and 6 bases from J, leaving 16 bases between. Germline CDR1 is SEHNR and CDR2 is FQNEAQ (reference sequence). The CDR3 reads CASSLGTERLGEQYF. DNA for the CDR3: TGTGCCAGCAGCTTAGGGACAGAGAGACTCGGCGAGCAGTACTTC. The whole variable domain, remainder taken from reference TRBV7-9 and TRBJ2-7, is DTGVSQNPRHKITKRGQNVTFRCDPISEHNRLYWYRQTLGQGPEFLTYFQNEAQLEKSRLLSDRFSAERPKGSFSTLEIQRTEQGDSAMYLCASSLGTERLGEQYFGPGTRLTVT.

This chain joins TRBV7-2 and TRBJ1-2, with 7 bases matching TRBD1. The germline CDR1 and CDR2 sequences are SGHTA and FQGNSA. After removal of 1 base from V and 7 bases from J, the junction contained 9 bases not matched to a gene. This CDR3 is built from 15 residues. Here the CDR3 reads CASSLVNGGGGGYTF. CDR3 nucleotides: TGTGCCAGCAGCTTAGTTAATGGAGGGGGCGGTGGCTACACCTTC.

The genes are TRBV5-1 and TRBJ2-5; 7 nucleotides match TRBD1. Trimming cost V 0 bases and J 5 bases; bases outside gene matches: 7. CDR1 and CDR2 (germline): SGHRS, YFSETQ. The length of the CDR3 is 15 residues. CDR3 protein: CASSLAVGGGETQYF. For the CDR3, the DNA is TGCGCCAGCAGCTTGGCCGTAGGGGGCGGGGAGACCCAGTACTTC. The full variable domain, rest sourced from reference TRBV5-1 and TRBJ2-5, is KAGVTQTPRYLIKTRGQQVTLSCSPISGHRSVSWYQQTPGQGLQFLFEYFSETQRNKGNFPGRFSGRQFSNSRSEMNVSTLELGDSALYLCASSLAVGGGETQYFGPGTRLLVL.

The chain recombines TRBV29-1 with TRBJ2-7; D is undetermined. Looked up from germline, CDR1 is SQVTM and CDR2 is ANQGSEA. Trimming shortened V by 2 bases and J by 2 bases, and 10 bases separated the two germline ends. CDR3 length: 13 amino acids. The CDR3 sequence: CSVETLLTYEQYF. The CDR3 nucleotides are TGCAGCGTTGAAACTCTTCTGACCTACGAGCAGTACTTC.

The chain links TRBV11-3 to TRBJ2-2; no clear D. Germline CDR1 and CDR2: SGHNT and YENEEA. V gave up 3 bases and J gave up 5 bases, with 7 bases separating them. The CDR3 has 13 amino acids. Here the CDR3 reads CASSLYQTGELFF. The CDR3 bases are TGTGCCAGCAGCTTGTACCAGACCGGGGAGCTGTTTTTT.

Comment on this clone: This same CDR3 is encoded by further DNA sequences in the sample. The chain is built from TRBV7-3 and TRBJ1-1, with 8 positions matching TRBD1. V lost 6 bases, J lost 4 bases, and 4 bases stayed unmatched. CDR1 is SGHTA and CDR2 is FQGTGA in the germline V gene. The CDR3 contains 13 residues. The CDR3 sequence is CASSPTGGTEAFF. The CDR3 region has the DNA TGTGCCAGCAGTCCCACAGGGGGCACTGAAGCTTTCTTT.

The J gene is TRBJ1-2, the V gene TRBV10-1; D call uncertain. The CDR3 totals 13 residues. Germline CDR1 WNHNN, CDR2 SYGVQD (reference sequence). Trimming cost V 3 bases and J 4 bases, with 9 bases left between them. The CDR3 DNA reads as TGCGCCAGCAGTGAATCTCGGGGCTATGGCTACACCTTC. Protein product: CASSESRGYGYTF.

The chain joins TRBV28 to TRBJ1-6; 10 positions agree with TRBD1. CDR3 length equals 16 residues. Germline V gene sequence: CDR1 MDHEN, CDR2 SYDVKM. V lost 6 bases, J lost 7 bases, and 9 bases stayed unmatched. The CDR3 DNA reads as TGTGCCAGCAGCTACAGGGGACAGGGGCGGAATTCACCCCTCCACTTT. This codes for CASSYRGQGRNSPLHF.

The chain carries TRBV7-8 and TRBJ2-7; 8 nucleotides align to TRBD2. Germline V gene sequence: CDR1 SGHVS, CDR2 FQNEAQ. The trim removed 1 base at V and 0 bases at J, leaving 5 bases unmatched. The CDR3 is made up of 16 amino acids. CDR3 amino acids: CASSLGLAYDSYEQYF. In DNA form, the CDR3 reads TGTGCCAGCAGCTTAGGACTAGCGTATGACTCCTACGAGCAGTACTTC.

The CDR3: CASNRRQGAYEQYF. CDR3 nucleotide sequence: TGTGCCAGCAACCGCCGACAGGGGGCCTACGAGCAGTACTTC. V gene TRBV6-1 combines with J gene TRBJ2-7; TRBD1 agrees at 9 bases. Germline V lookup: CDR1 MNHNS, CDR2 SASEGT. The CDR3 totals 14 residues. After removal of 7 bases from V and 2 bases from J, the junction contained 6 bases not matched to a gene.

The gene calls are TRBV14 and TRBJ2-2; D possibly corresponds to TRBD1 (5 bases). The CDR3 contains 20 residues. Deletions cut 1 base from V and 0 bases from J, with 21 bases between. Per germline, CDR1 SGHDN and CDR2 FVKESK. The chain's CDR3 is CASSQGFFDRLFANTGELFF. CDR3 bases: TGTGCCAGCAGCCAAGGATTTTTCGACAGATTGTTCGCGAACACCGGGGAGCTGTTTTTT.

The chain uses TRBV10-3 and TRBJ2-7; 7 positions agree with TRBD2. V dropped 3 bases and J dropped 3; count of bases not matched to a gene: 17. Looked up from germline, CDR1 is ENHRY and CDR2 is SYGVKD. The CDR3 has 18 residues. The CDR3 protein is CAISDPGQLAGVFYEQYF. The CDR3 region has the DNA TGTGCCATCAGTGACCCAGGGCAGCTGGCGGGGGTGTTCTACGAGCAGTACTTC.

This clone came up a few times. The genes are TRBV7-9 and TRBJ2-7; 9 positions match TRBD2. In germline, CDR1 is SEHNR, CDR2 FQNEAQ (reference sequence). The CDR3 runs to 15 residues. V lost 8 bases to trimming and J lost 1 base; unmatched junction nucleotides: 9. Written as DNA, the CDR3 is TGTGCCAGCGCGGGAGGCGGGAGGGATTCCTACGAGCAGTACTTC. Translating it yields CASAGGGRDSYEQYF.

The J gene is TRBJ2-7, the V gene TRBV7-3; the match to TRBD1 covers 8 bases. V lost 5 bases to trimming and J lost 5 bases; unmatched junction nucleotides: 11. This CDR3 comprises 15 residues. CDR1 and CDR2 (germline): SGHTA, FQGTGA. CDR3 DNA: TGTGCCAGCAGCACCAACCGGGACAGGTCCGACGAGCAGTACTTC. Amino acid sequence: CASSTNRDRSDEQYF.

The V gene is TRBV14, the J gene TRBJ1-1; D is unresolved. The CDR3 loop spans 15 amino acids. Germline loops: CDR1 SGHDN, CDR2 FVKESK. The V gene lost 2 bases and the J gene lost 3 bases, with 13 bases spanning the gap. CDR3 nucleotides: TGTGCCAGCAGCCAACTCACCGGGAGGGACACTGAAGCTTTCTTT. This sequence encodes CASSQLTGRDTEAFF.

The chain links TRBV6-5 to TRBJ1-1; 7 nucleotides line up with TRBD1. Germline CDR1 and CDR2: MNHEY and SVGAGI. V trimming: 6 bases; J trimming: 3 bases; junction bases outside the gene matches: 10. The CDR3 is 15 residues long. The CDR3 DNA reads as TGTGCCAGCAGAAGCGACAGGGTGGGTGACACTGAAGCTTTCTTT. This sequence encodes CASRSDRVGDTEAFF.

The chain recombines TRBV6-1 with TRBJ1-4; 8 nucleotides agree with TRBD1. Per the germline V gene, CDR1 is MNHNS and CDR2 is SASEGT. V shed 3 bases, J shed 4 bases, and the junction held 1 base outside the gene matches. The CDR3 is 14 amino acids. The CDR3 sequence is CASSDDRGNEKLFF. For the CDR3, the DNA is TGTGCCAGCAGTGATGACAGGGGTAATGAAAAACTGTTTTTT.

The rearrangement joins TRBV2 to TRBJ2-7, with a weak D call TRBD1 (6 bases). Looked up from germline, CDR1 is SNHLY and CDR2 is FYNNEI. Trimming stripped 1 base from V and 6 bases from J, with 22 bases between. This CDR3 has 17 residues. DNA of the CDR3: TGTGCCAGCAGTGAAGAGGGTAACAGGGTTGTCGAGATCGAGCAGTACTTC. Translating it yields CASSEEGNRVVEIEQYF.

V is TRBV23-1 and J is TRBJ2-7; possible D gene TRBD1, 8 bases. TRBV23-1 is treated as an ORF (open reading frame) with a function not yet certain. Deletions cut 3 bases from V and 3 bases from J, with 12 bases between. This CDR3 contains 14 residues. CDR3 DNA sequence: TGCGCCAGCAGTCATACAGGGGGGGGCTACGAGCAGTACTTC. Protein sequence: CASSHTGGGYEQYF.